The T cell receptor (beta chain) under discussion was sequenced for a study of T cells in Graves' hyperthyroidism and ophthalmopathy. This CDR3 has 14 residues. Germline V gene data show CDR1 as SGHKS and CDR2 as YYEKEE (reference sequence). V was cut by 2 bases and J by 5 bases, with 13 bases left in between. Participants, patients aged 18 to 65, had newly diagnosed hyperthyroidism with a duration under 2 months. RNA transcripts served as the template for amplifying TCR beta CDR3 regions. Researchers ran a first-round RT-PCR on the TCR CDR3 using the HTBI primer set. TCRdb redid the calling of the multiplex PCR reads with MiXCR, one entry per CDR3 protein. The sample consists of about 840,000 distinct CDR3 sequences, roughly 40% of them appearing once.

The rearrangement uses TRBV5-5 and TRBJ1-1; weak D call: TRBD1 (5 bases). This receptor was identified in a man between 18 and 35 years old with Graves' hyperthyroidism. The sample taken for sequencing was blood. As DNA, the CDR3 is TGTGCCAGCAGCTTAAACCGGGGGGGAACTGAAGCTTTCTTT. Encoded protein: CASSLNRGGTEAFF.